These 5 T cell receptor beta chains originate from one sample sequenced in a study of T cell responses to AZD1222 COVID-19 vaccine. Assay: immunoSEQ multiplex PCR; the TCRdb copy retains only in-frame clones and omits some. The repertoire consists of over 45,000 clones, with approximately 85% occurring once and the leading ten covering approximately 15%. This specimen was peripheral blood, taken on day 0 of AZD1222 vaccination. These receptor sequences come from an adult in good health.

The chain employs TRBV9 and TRBJ2-2; 9 nucleotides agree with TRBD1. V gave up 2 bases and J gave up 5 bases; unmatched junction bases: 7. The CDR3 length is 16 residues. Germline V CDR1 and CDR2: SGDLS, YYNGEE. CDR3 sequence reads: CASSVPSGQGTGELFF. The CDR3 DNA follows: TGTGCCAGCAGCGTCCCATCAGGACAGGGGACCGGGGAGCTGTTTTTT.

This clone has just a few counts. This sequence joins TRBV2 and TRBJ1-5; no definite D call. CDR3 length equals 13 residues. Germline loops: CDR1 SNHLY, CDR2 FYNNEI. Deletions cut 7 bases from V and 7 bases from J, with 14 bases between. CDR3 DNA sequence: TGTGCCAGCACCCTAAACATGGTACAGCCCCAGCATTTT. It translates to CASTLNMVQPQHF.

The CDR3 region has the DNA TGCAGCGTTATACTGTGGACAGGGCCCGAGCAGTACTTC. This sequence encodes CSVILWTGPEQYF. The chain employs TRBV29-1 and TRBJ2-7, with TRBD1 matching over 8 bases. This CDR3 is 13 amino acids long. The germline V gene has CDR1 SQVTM and CDR2 ANQGSEA. V trimming: 5 bases; J trimming: 6 bases; junction bases outside the gene matches: 9.

This clone was detected a few times. V and J are TRBV27 and TRBJ1-5, with D uncertain. The germline gives CDR1 MNHEY, CDR2 SMNVEV (reference sequence). The V end was cut by 0 bases, the J end by 1 base, with 10 bases between. The CDR3 has 16 amino acids. CDR3 amino acids: CASSLSGSLSNQPQHF. The CDR3 DNA reads as TGTGCCAGCAGTTTATCTGGCAGCTTGAGCAATCAGCCCCAGCATTTT.

The genes are TRBV19 and TRBJ1-5; D not certain. V lost 11 bases and J 0 bases, leaving 14 bases between the germline ends. The CDR3 length is 14 residues. CDR1 LNHDA and CDR2 SQIVND come from the germline V gene (reference sequence). The CDR3 nucleotides read TGTGCCTCGTGCGGATTAAATAGCAATCAGCCCCAGCATTTT. It codes for CASCGLNSNQPQHF.